The entry that follows covers one T cell receptor beta chain sequence. Its specificity is not known. Trimming removed 2 bases from V and 8 bases from J, with 8 bases in between. In germline, CDR1 is MGHDK, CDR2 SYGVNS. The length of the CDR3 is 12 residues. This specimen comes from a study of response to subunit inactivated influenza vaccine. Study-wide points: The study's authors posited that every seasonal influenza vaccination enlists few new T cells.

TCRdb independently ran MiXCR on the RT-PCR reads; one entry per CDR3 protein. The sample shows some 800,000 distinct CDR3 sequences, less than 25% of them seen only once. The specimen comprised PBMCs from blood, sampled around 5 days after vaccination. This TCR came from a man aged 50 to 59 who received an inactivated influenza vaccine. The chain joins TRBV25-1 to TRBJ2-3; D is unclear. The DNA for the CDR3 is TGTGCCAGCAGTGAAGCAGGTGCTACGCAGTATTTT. It codes for CASSEAGATQYF.